The clone carrying this TCR beta chain came up many times. Its antigen is unknown. Germline V gene sequence: CDR1 LGHNA, CDR2 YNFKEQ. CDR3 size: 14 residues. V dropped 0 bases and J dropped 5 bases, with 10 bases sitting between them. The entry originates in a study of CD8 T cells in ankylosing spondylitis. Study observations and caveats: Matched ankylosing spondylitis synovial fluid reportedly showed significant enrichment of disease-linked clones. In peripheral blood, disease-linked CD8+ clones occurred at relatively low frequencies.

TCRdb independently ran MiXCR on the 5' RACE reads; one entry per CDR3 protein. This table has some 270,000 distinct CDR3 sequences, 15% to 20% appearing once. The clonotype was recovered from a male donor with ankylosing spondylitis or in good health (not recorded which). What was sequenced was blood, either unsorted or a sorted T cell fraction (not recorded which). The genes are TRBV4-2 and TRBJ1-2; tentatively, D is TRBD1 (5 bases). The DNA for the CDR3 is TGTGCCAGCAGCCAAGACAGGGAGGGATATGGCTACACCTTC. Protein sequence: CASSQDREGYGYTF.